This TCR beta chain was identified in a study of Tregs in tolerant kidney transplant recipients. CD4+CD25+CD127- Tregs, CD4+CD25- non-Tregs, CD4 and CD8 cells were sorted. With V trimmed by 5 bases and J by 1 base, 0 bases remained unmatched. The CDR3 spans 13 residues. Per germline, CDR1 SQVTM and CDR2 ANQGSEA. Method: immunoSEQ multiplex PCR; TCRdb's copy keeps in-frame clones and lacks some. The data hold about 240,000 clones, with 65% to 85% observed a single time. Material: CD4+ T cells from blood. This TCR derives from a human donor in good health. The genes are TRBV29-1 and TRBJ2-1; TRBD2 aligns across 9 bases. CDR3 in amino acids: CSVLAGSYNEQFF. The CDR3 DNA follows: TGCAGCGTTCTAGCGGGGTCCTACAATGAGCAGTTCTTC.